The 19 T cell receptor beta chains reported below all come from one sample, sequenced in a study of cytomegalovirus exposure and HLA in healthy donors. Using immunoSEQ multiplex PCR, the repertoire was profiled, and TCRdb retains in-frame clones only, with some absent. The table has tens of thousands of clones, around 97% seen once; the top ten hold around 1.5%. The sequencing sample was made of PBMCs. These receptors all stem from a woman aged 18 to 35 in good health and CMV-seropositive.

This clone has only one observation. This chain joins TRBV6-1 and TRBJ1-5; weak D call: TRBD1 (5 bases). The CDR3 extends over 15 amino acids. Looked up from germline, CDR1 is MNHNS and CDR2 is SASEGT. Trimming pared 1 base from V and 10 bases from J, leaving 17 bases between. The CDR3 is CASSEGTPNSFPQHF. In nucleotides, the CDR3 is TGTGCCAGCAGTGAAGGGACACCTAATTCGTTCCCCCAGCATTTT.

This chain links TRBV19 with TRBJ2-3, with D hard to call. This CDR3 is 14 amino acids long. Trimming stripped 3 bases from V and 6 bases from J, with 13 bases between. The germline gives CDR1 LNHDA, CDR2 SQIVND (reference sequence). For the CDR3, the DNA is TGTGCCAGTAGTATTCGGTGGGCCGCGGATACGCAGTATTTT. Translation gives CASSIRWAADTQYF.

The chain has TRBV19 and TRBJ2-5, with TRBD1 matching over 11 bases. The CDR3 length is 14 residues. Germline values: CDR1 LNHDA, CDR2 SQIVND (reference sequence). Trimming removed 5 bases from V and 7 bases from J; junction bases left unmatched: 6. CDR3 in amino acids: CASSAPGQGGTQYF. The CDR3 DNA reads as TGTGCCAGTAGTGCCCCGGGACAGGGGGGGACCCAGTACTTC. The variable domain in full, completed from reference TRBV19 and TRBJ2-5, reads DGGITQSPKYLFRKEGQNVTLSCEQNLNHDAMYWYRQDPGQGLRLIYYSQIVNDFQKGDIAEGYSVSREKKESFPLTVTSAQKNPTAFYLCASSAPGQGGTQYFGPGTRLLVL.

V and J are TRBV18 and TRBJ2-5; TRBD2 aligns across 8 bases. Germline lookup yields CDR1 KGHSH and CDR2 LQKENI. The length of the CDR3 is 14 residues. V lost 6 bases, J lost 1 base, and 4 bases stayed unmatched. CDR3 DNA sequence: TGTGCCAGCTCCCCCGGGGGGGTCCAAGAGACCCAGTACTTC. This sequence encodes CASSPGGVQETQYF.

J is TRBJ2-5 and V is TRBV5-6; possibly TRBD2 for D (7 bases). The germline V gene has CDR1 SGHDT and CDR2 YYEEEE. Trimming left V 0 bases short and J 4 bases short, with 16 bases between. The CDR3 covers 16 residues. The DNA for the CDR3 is TGTGCCAGCAGCTTGGCCGGGGGAGGGGGGGGAGAGACCCAGTACTTC. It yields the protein CASSLAGGGGGETQYF.

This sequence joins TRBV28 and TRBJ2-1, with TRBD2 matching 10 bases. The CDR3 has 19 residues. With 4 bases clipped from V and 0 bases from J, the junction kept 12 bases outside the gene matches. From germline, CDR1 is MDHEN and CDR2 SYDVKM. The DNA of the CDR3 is TGTGCCAGCAGTTCCCCGATAGCGGGAGGCGTAGGCTCCTACAATGAGCAGTTCTTC. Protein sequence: CASSSPIAGGVGSYNEQFF.

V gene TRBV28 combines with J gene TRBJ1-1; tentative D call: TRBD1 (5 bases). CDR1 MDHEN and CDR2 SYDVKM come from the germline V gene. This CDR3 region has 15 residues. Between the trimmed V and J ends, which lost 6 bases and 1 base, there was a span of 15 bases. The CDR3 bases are TGTGCCAGCAGCTCCCTCAGGGCAGCGAACACTGAAGCTTTCTTT. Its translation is CASSSLRAANTEAFF. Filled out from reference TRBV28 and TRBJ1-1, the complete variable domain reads DVKVTQSSRYLVKRTGEKVFLECVQDMDHENMFWYRQDPGLGLRLIYFSYDVKMKEKGDIPEGYSVSREKKERFSLILESASTNQTSMYLCASSSLRAANTEAFFGQGTRLTVV.

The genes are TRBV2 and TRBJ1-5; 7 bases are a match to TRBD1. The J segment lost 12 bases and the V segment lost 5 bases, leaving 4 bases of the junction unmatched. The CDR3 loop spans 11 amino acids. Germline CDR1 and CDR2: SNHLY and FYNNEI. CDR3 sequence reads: CASSRDSLQHF. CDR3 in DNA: TGTGCCAGCAGTAGGGACAGCCTCCAGCATTTT.

DNA of the CDR3: TGCGCCAGCAGAACGACTAGCGGGGTCGAGGCCCAGTACTTC. The encoded protein is CASRTTSGVEAQYF. This chain connects TRBV10-2 to TRBJ2-5; 11 bases are shared with TRBD2. V gave up 6 bases and J gave up 9 bases; unmatched junction bases: 9. Germline V gene sequence: CDR1 WSHSY, CDR2 SAAADI. The CDR3 consists of 14 residues.

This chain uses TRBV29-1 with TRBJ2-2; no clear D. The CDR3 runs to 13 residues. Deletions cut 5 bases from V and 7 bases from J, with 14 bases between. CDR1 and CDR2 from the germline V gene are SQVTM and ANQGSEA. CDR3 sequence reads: CSVINPYGGELFF. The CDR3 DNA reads TGCAGCGTTATCAACCCTTACGGCGGGGAGCTGTTTTTT.

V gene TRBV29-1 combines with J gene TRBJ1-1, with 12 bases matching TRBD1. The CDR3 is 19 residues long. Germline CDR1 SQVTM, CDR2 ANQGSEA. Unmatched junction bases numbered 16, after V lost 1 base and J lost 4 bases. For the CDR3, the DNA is TGCAGCGTTGAAGGTCTGGGGGGACAGGGGGCCGGGATTAGCACTGAAGCTTTCTTT. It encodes CSVEGLGGQGAGISTEAFF.

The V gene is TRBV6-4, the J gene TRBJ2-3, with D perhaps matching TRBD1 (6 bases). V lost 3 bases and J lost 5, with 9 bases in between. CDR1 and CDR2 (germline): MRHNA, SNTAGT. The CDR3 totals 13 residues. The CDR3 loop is CASSDGGGDTQYF. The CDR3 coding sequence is TGTGCCAGCAGTGATGGGGGCGGAGATACGCAGTATTTT.

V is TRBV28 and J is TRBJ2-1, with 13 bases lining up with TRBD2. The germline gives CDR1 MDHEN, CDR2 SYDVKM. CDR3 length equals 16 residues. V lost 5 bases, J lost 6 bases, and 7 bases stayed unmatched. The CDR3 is CASSPTSGRAINEQFF. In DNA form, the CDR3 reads TGTGCCAGCAGTCCCACTAGCGGGAGGGCCATCAATGAGCAGTTCTTC.

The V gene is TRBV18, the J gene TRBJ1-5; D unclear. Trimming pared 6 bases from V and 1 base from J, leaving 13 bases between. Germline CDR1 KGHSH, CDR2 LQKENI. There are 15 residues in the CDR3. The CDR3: CASSHETRSNQPQHF. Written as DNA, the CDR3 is TGTGCCAGCTCCCATGAGACCAGGAGCAATCAGCCCCAGCATTTT. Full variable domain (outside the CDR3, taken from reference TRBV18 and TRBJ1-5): NAGVMQNPRHLVRRRGQEARLRCSPMKGHSHVYWYRQLPEEGLKFMVYLQKENIIDESGMPKERFSAEFPKEGPSILRIQQVVRGDSAAYFCASSHETRSNQPQHFGDGTRLSIL.

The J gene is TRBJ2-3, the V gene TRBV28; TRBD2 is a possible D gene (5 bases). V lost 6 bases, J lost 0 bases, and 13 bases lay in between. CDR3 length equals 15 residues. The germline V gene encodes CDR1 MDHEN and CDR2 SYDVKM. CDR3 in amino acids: CASSLNSDSTDTQYF. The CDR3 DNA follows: TGTGCCAGCAGCCTTAATAGCGATAGCACAGATACGCAGTATTTT.

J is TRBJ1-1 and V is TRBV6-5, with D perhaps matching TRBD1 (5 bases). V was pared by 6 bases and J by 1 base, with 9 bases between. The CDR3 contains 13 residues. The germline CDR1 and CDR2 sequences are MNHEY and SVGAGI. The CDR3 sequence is CASRGTRNTEAFF. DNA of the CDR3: TGTGCCAGCAGAGGGACTAGGAACACTGAAGCTTTCTTT.

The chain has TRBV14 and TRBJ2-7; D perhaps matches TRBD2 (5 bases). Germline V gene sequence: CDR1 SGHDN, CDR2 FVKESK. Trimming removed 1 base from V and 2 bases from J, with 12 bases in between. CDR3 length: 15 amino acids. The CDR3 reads CASSQVRGPTYEQYF. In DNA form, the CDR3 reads TGTGCCAGCAGCCAAGTCCGCGGGCCCACCTACGAGCAGTACTTC.

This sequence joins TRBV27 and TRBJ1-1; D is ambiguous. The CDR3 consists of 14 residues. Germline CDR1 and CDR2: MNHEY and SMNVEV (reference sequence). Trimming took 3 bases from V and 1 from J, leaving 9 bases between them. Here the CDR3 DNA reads TGTGCCAGCAGTTTGGGAGGGCCGAACACTGAAGCTTTCTTT. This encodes CASSLGGPNTEAFF.

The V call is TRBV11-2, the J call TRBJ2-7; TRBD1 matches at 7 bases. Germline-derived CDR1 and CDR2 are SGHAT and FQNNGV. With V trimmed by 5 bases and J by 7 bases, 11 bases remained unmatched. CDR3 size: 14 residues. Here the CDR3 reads CASSGTGAPGEQYF. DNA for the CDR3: TGTGCCAGCAGCGGCACAGGGGCGCCGGGGGAGCAGTACTTC.